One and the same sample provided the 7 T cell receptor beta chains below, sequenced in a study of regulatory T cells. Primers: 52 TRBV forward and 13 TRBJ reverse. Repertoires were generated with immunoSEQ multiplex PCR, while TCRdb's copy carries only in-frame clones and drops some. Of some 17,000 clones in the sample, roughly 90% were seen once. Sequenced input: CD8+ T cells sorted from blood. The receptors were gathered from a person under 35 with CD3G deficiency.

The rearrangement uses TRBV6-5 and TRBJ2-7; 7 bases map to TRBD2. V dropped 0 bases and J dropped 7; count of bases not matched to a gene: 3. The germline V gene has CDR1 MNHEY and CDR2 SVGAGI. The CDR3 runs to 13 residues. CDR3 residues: CASSYSGGEEQYF. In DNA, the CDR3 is TGTGCCAGCAGTTACTCGGGAGGGGAAGAGCAGTACTTC.

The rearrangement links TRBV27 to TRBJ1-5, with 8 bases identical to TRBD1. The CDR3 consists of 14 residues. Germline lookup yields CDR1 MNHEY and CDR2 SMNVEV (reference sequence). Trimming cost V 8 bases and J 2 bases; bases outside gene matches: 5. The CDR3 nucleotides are TGTGCCAGCTCGGACAGGGTCGGCAATCAGCCCCAGCATTTT. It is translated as CASSDRVGNQPQHF.

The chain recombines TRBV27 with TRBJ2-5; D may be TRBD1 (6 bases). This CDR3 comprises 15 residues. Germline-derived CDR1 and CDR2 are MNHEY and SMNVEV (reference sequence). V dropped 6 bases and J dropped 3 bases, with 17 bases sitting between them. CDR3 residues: CASRPLRGPEETQYF. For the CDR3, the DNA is TGTGCCAGCAGACCCCTCAGGGGCCCCGAAGAGACCCAGTACTTC.

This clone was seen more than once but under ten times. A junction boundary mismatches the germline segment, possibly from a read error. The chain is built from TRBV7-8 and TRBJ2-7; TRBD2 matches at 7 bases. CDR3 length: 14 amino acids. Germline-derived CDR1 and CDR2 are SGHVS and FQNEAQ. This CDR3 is CASSQGEGTYEQYF. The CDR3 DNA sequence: TGCGCCAGCAGCCAAGGGGAGGGAACCTACGAGCAGTACTTC.

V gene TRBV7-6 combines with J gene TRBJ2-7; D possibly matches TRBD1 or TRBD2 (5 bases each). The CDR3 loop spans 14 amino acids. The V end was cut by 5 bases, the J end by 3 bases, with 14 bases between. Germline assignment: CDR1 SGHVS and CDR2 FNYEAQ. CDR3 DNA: TGTGCCAGCAGCGGGCCGGGACGGCTCTACGAGCAGTACTTC. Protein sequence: CASSGPGRLYEQYF.

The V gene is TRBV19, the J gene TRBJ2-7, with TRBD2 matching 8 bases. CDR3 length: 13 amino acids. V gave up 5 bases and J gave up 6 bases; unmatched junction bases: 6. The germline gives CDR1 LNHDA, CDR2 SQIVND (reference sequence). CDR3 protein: CASSLGLAAEQYF. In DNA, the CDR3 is TGTGCCAGTAGTTTAGGACTAGCTGCCGAGCAGTACTTC.

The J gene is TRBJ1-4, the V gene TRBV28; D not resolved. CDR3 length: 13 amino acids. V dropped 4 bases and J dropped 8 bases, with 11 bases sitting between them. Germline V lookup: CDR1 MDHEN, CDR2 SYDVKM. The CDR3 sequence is CASSSGSREKLFF. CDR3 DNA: TGTGCCAGCAGTTCCGGGTCAAGGGAAAAACTGTTTTTT.